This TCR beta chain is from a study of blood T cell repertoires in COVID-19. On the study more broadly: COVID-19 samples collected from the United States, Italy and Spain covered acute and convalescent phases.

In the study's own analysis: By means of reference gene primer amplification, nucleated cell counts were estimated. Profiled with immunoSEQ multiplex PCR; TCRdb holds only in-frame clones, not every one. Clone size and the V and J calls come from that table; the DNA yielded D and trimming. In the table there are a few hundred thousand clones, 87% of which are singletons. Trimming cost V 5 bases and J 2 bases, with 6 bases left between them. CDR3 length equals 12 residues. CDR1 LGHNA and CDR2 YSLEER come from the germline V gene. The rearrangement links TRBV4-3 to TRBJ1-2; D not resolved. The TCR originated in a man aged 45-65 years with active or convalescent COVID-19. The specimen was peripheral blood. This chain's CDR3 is CASSSINYGYTF. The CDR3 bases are TGCGCCAGCAGCTCAATCAACTATGGCTACACCTTC.